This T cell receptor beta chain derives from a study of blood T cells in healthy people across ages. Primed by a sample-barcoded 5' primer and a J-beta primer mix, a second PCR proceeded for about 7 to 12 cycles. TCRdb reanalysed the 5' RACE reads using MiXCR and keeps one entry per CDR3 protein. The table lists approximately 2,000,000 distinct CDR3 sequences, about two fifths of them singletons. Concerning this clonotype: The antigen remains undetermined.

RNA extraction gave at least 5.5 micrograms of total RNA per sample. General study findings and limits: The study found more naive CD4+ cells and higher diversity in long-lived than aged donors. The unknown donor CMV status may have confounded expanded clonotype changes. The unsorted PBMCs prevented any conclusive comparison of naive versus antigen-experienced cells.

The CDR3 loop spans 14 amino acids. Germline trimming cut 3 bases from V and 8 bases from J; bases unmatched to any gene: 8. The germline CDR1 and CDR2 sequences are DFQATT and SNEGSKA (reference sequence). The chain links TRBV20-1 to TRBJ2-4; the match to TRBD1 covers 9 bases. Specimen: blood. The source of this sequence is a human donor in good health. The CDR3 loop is CSARPSGTGHIQYF. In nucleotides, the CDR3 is TGCAGTGCTAGGCCCTCCGGGACAGGGCACATTCAGTACTTC.